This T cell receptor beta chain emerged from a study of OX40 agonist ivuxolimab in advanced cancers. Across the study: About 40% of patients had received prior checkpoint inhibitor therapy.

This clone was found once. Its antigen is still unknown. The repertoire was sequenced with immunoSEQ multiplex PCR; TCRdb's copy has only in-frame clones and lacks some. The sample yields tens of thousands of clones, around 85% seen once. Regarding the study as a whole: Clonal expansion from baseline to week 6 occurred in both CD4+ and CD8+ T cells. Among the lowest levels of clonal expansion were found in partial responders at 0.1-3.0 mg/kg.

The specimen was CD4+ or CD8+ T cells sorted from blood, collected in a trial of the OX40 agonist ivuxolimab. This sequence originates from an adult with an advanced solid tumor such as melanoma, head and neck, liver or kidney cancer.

The CDR3 is CASRETGEETEAFF. CDR3 DNA sequence: TGTGCCAGCAGGGAGACAGGGGAAGAAACTGAAGCTTTCTTT. The chain links TRBV28 to TRBJ1-1, with 8 bases matching TRBD1. This CDR3 region has 14 residues. The V gene end was trimmed by 6 bases and the J gene end by 5 bases; junction bases not matched to a gene: 8. Germline loops: CDR1 MDHEN, CDR2 SYDVKM. The full variable domain, its missing parts supplied by reference TRBV28 and TRBJ1-1, is DVKVTQSSRYLVKRTGEKVFLECVQDMDHENMFWYRQDPGLGLRLIYFSYDVKMKEKGDIPEGYSVSREKKERFSLILESASTNQTSMYLCASRETGEETEAFFGQGTRLTVV.